This entry features one T cell receptor beta chain sequence. The V gene's germline CDR1 is SQVTM and CDR2 ANQGSEA. There are 15 residues in the CDR3. The ends were cut back, 7 bases at V and 0 bases at J, with 15 bases in the middle. The data derive from a study of CD8+ T cells in alopecia areata. Following extraction, RNA underwent reverse transcription to cDNA, which served as the sequencing template. Sequencing used immunoSEQ multiplex PCR; TCRdb keeps in-frame clones, though not all of them. The sample gives 150,000 to 250,000 clones, nearly 60% of which show up once; 5% to 6% is in the top ten. Treatment reported: oral pan-JAK inhibitor, 5-10 mg twice daily.

The sequences come from CD4+ T cells sorted from blood, collected at week 24, from a patient treated with tofacitinib. This chain joins TRBV29-1 and TRBJ1-4; D unresolved. The source is a human donor with alopecia areata. CDR3 region: CSEGTPGPTNEKLFF. The CDR3 region has the DNA TGCAGCGAAGGTACCCCAGGACCAACTAATGAAAAACTGTTTTTT.